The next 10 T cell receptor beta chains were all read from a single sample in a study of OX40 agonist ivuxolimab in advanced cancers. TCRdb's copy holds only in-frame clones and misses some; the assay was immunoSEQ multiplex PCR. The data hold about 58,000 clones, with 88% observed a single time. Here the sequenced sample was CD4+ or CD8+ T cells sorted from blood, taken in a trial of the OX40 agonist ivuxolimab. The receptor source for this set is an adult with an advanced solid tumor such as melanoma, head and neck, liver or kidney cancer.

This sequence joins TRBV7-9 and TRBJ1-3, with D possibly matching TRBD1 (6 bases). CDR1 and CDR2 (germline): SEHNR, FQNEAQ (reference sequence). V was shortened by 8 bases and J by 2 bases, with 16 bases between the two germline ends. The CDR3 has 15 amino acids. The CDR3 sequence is CASGGGGTAGNTIYF. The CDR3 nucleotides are TGTGCCAGCGGAGGGGGGGGCACGGCTGGAAACACCATATATTTT.

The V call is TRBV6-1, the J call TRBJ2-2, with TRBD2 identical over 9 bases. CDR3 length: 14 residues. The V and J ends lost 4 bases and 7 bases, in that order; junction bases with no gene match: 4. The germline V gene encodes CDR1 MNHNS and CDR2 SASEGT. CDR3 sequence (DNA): TGTGCCAGCAGTGCGGGACTAGCCGTCGGGGAGCTGTTTTTT. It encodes CASSAGLAVGELFF.

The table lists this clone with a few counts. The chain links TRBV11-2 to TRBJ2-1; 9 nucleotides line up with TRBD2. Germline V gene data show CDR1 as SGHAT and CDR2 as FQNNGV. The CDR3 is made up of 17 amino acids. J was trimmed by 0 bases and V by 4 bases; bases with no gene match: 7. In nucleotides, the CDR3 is TGTGCCAGCAGCTCCGCGGGGGGGGAGGGCTCCTACAATGAGCAGTTCTTC. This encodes CASSSAGGEGSYNEQFF.

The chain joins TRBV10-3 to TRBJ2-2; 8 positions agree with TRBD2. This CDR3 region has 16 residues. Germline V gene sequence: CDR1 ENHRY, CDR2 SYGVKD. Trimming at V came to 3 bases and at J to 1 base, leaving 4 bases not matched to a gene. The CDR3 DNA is TGTGCCATCAGTGAAACTAGCGGAGAGAACACCGGGGAGCTGTTTTTT. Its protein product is CAISETSGENTGELFF.

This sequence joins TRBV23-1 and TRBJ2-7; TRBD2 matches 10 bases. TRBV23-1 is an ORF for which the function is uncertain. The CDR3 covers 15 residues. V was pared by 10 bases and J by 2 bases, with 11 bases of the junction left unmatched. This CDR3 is CANGLAAIWTYEQYF. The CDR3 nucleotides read TGCGCCAACGGACTAGCGGCAATCTGGACCTACGAGCAGTACTTC.

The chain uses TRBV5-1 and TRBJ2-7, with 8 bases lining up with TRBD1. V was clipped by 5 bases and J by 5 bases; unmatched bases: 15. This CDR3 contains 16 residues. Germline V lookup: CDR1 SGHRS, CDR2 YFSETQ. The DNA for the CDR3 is TGCGCCAGCAGTGACCGGCAGGGACAGGCGGCAGACGAGCAGTACTTC. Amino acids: CASSDRQGQAADEQYF.

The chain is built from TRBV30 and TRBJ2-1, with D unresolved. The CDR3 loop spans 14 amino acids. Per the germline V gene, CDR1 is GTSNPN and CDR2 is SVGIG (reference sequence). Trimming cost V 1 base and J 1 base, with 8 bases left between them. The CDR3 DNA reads TGTGCCTGGAGTGATTGGGCGTCCTACAATGAGCAGTTCTTC. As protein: CAWSDWASYNEQFF.

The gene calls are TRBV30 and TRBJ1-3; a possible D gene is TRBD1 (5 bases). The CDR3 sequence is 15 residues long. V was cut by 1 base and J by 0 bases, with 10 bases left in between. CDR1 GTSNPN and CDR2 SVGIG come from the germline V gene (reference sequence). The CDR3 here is CAWSADSFSGNTIYF. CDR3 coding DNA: TGTGCCTGGAGTGCCGACAGCTTCTCTGGAAACACCATATATTTT.

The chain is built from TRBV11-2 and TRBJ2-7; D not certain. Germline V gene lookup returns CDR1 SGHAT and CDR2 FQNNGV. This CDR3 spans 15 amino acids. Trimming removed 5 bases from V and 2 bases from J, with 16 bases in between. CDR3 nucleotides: TGTGCCAGCAGCATCAACCTACAGACGACCTACGAGCAGTACTTC. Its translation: CASSINLQTTYEQYF.

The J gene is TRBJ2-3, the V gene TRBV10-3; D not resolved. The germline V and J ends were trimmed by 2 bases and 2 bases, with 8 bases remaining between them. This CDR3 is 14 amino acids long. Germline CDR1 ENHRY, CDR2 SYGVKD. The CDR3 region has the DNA TGTGCCATCAGTGAGAGGGTAGTCACAGATACGCAGTATTTT. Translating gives CAISERVVTDTQYF.